The present entry profiles one TCR beta chain with its context. The record originates from a study of blood T cell repertoires in COVID-19. Germline V gene data show CDR1 as MGHRA and CDR2 as YSYEKL. The CDR3 consists of 18 residues. V was pared by 0 bases and J by 0 bases, with 14 bases between. Exposed study participants had met a COVID-19 case within 2 weeks before entry. Method: immunoSEQ multiplex PCR; TCRdb's copy keeps in-frame clones and lacks some. The table has 430,000 or so clones, approximately 90% seen once. This chain links TRBV4-1 with TRBJ2-2; D perhaps matches TRBD2 (6 bases). The TCR was taken from a woman aged 18 to 35 who had been exposed to COVID-19. The sequenced sample consisted of PBMCs or T cells enriched from blood (not recorded which). CDR3 DNA sequence: TGCGCCAGCAGCCAAGAACGGCTTAGCGGCCCGAACACCGGGGAGCTGTTTTTT. Amino acids: CASSQERLSGPNTGELFF.